This T cell receptor (beta chain) was found in a study of blood T cell repertoires in COVID-19. At the level of the study: COVID-19 samples collected from the United States, Italy and Spain covered acute and convalescent phases. From T cells, B-cell-depleted T cells, or PBMCs came the material, which was cDNA or gDNA.

This clone is a singleton in its sample. Methods used by the authors: Scientists estimated how many nucleated cells there were by amplifying reference gene primers. Measured with immunoSEQ multiplex PCR; TCRdb has only the in-frame clones, and not every one. V and J calls plus clone size are reproduced from that table; the DNA served to infer D and trimming. The sample contains tens of thousands of clones, about 91% of which appear only once. This CDR3 has 15 residues. The germline CDR1 and CDR2 sequences are SGHNT and YYREEE (reference sequence). V gave up 1 base and J gave up 5 bases, with 15 bases separating them.

This TCR was sampled from an elderly woman with active or convalescent COVID-19. Input material: peripheral blood. The V call is TRBV5-4, the J call TRBJ1-2; tentative D call: TRBD1 (5 bases). The CDR3 spells CASSLMGGTGYGYTF. The CDR3 DNA reads as TGTGCCAGCAGCTTGATGGGGGGAACTGGGTATGGCTACACCTTC.